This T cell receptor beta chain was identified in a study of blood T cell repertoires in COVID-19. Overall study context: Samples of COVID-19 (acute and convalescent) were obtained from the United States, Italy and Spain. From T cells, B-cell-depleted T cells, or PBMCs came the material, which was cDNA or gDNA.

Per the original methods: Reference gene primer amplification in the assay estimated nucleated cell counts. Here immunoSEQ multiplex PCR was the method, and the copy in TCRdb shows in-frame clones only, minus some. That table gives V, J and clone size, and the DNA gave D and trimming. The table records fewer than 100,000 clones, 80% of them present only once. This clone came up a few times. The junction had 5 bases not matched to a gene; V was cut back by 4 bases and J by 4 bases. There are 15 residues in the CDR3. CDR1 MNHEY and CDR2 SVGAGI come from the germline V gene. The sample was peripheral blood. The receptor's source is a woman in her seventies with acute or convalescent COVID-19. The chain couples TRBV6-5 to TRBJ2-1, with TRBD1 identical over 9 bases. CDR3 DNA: TGTGCCAGCAGTTCTACAGGGGGCGGGTACAATGAGCAGTTCTTC. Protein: CASSSTGGGYNEQFF.